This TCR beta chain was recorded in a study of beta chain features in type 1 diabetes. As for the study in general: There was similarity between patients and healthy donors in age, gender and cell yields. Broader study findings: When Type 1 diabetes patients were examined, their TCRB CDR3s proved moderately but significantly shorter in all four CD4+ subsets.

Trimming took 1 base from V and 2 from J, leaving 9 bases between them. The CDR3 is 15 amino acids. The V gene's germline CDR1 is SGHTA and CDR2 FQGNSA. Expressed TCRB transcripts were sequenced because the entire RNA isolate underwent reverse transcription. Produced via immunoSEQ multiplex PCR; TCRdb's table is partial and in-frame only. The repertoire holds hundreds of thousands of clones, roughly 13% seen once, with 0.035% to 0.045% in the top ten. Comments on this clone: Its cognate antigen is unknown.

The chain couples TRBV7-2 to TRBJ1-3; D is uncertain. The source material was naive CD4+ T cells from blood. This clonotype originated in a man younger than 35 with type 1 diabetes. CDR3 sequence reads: CASSLVLQPGNTIYF. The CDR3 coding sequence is TGTGCCAGCAGCTTAGTATTGCAGCCTGGAAACACCATATATTTT.